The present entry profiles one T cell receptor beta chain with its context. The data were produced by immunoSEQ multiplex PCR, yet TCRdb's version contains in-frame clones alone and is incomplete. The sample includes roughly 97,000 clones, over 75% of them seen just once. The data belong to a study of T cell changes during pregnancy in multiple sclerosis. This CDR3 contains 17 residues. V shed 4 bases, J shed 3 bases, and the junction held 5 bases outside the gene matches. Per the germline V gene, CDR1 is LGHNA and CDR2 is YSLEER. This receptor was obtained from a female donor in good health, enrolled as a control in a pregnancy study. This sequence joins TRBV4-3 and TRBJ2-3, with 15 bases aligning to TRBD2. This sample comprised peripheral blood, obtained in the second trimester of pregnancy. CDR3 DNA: TGCGCCAGCAGCCGACGGACTAGCGGGAGGGCTACAGATACGCAGTATTTT. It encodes CASSRRTSGRATDTQYF.